Given below is one T cell receptor beta chain in context. Amplified TCR beta CDR3 regions came from RNA transcripts. Researchers ran a first-round RT-PCR on the TCR CDR3 using the HTBI primer set. TCRdb used MiXCR to reprocess the multiplex PCR reads, holding one entry per CDR3 protein. The sample records approximately 590,000 distinct CDR3 sequences, about a sixth being singletons. Germline V CDR1 and CDR2: MNHNS, SASEGT. There are 15 residues in the CDR3. V gave up 7 bases and J gave up 0 bases; unmatched junction bases: 6. The data stem from a study of T cells in Graves' hyperthyroidism and ophthalmopathy.

The chain employs TRBV6-1 and TRBJ1-1; 9 positions match TRBD1. The sequencing sample was made of blood. The origin of this receptor is a woman aged 25 to 45 with Graves' hyperthyroidism. The CDR3 DNA reads as TGTGCCAGCACCCAGACAGGGGGGCTGAACACTGAAGCTTTCTTT. Its translation: CASTQTGGLNTEAFF.